Sequencing of this TCR beta chain was carried out in a study of cytomegalovirus exposure and HLA in healthy donors. Study conclusions and caveats: Under in vitro conditions, a few CMV-associated chains were confirmed as specific for CMV antigens. Later analysis showed most CMV-associated TCR beta chains appearing HLA-restricted.

This PCR relied on a set of 60 Vbeta primers and 13 Jbeta primers. Libraries were prepared by immunoSEQ multiplex PCR; TCRdb keeps only in-frame clonotypes and omits some of them. The table records about 160,000 clones, around 88% of them present only once. The germline V and J ends were trimmed by 2 bases and 1 base, with 17 bases remaining between them. This CDR3 has 18 residues. Germline values: CDR1 MGHRA, CDR2 YSYEKL. In its sample, this clone was seen a few times. The antigen is unknown. Healthy bone marrow donors made up the donor group. The chain couples TRBV4-1 to TRBJ1-4, with D perhaps matching TRBD1 (6 bases). The sample consisted of PBMCs. The TCR sequence derives from a woman younger than 45 in good health and CMV-seronegative. The CDR3 nucleotides read TGCGCCAGCAGCCAATTAGGTTACTCGGACAGAACTAATGAAAAACTGTTTTTT. Its protein product is CASSQLGYSDRTNEKLFF.